This TCR beta chain was retrieved from a study of long-term antiretroviral therapy in people with HIV. Study in general: About a decade before 2015, the earliest samples were taken when ART was typically delayed. Points from the study as a whole: It was not possible to obtain data on ART adherence, viral resistance or therapy changes.

This clone was seen only a few times. The antigen is unknown. The assay used was immunoSEQ (version v3.0), run at survey level. The target of sequencing was about 35,000-50,000 T-cell genomes per sample. Repertoires were generated with immunoSEQ multiplex PCR, while TCRdb's copy carries only in-frame clones and drops some. The data contain approximately 12,000 clones, about 80% of them singletons. Losses at the gene ends were 6 bases for V and 3 bases for J; bases not matched to a gene: 10. The germline V gene has CDR1 MDHEN and CDR2 SYDVKM. The CDR3 length is 17 residues. The clonotype comes from a man aged 50 to 59 with HIV. The chain uses TRBV28 and TRBJ2-2, with TRBD2 matching 10 bases. Sample: unsorted PBMCs, taken around 8 years after starting antiretroviral therapy. CDR3 loop: CASSPPSGGPYTGELFF. For the CDR3, the DNA is TGTGCCAGCAGCCCCCCTAGCGGGGGTCCTTACACCGGGGAGCTGTTTTTT.